One sample yielded the 29 T cell receptor beta chains listed below, sequenced in a study of T cells in Graves' hyperthyroidism and ophthalmopathy. Amplification of TCR beta CDR3 regions used RNA as the template. RT-PCR in the first round (using the HTBI primer set) targeted the TCR CDR3. TCRdb reprocessed the multiplex PCR reads via MiXCR and lists one record per CDR3 protein. This sample carries about 530,000 distinct CDR3 sequences, 17% of them seen once, and the ten largest clones take 17%. Source material: blood. Receptors originate from a woman aged 18-35 years with Graves' ophthalmopathy.

This clonotype was seen a few times. The chain uses TRBV4-2 and TRBJ1-5; tentative D call: TRBD1 (5 bases). CDR1 is LGHNA, CDR2 YNFKEQ, per germline. The CDR3 is made up of 15 amino acids. V lost 1 base and J 4 bases, leaving 11 bases between the germline ends. The DNA for the CDR3 is TGTGCCAGCAGCCAAGGATGGAGGGGAAATCAGCCCCAGCATTTT. Its protein is CASSQGWRGNQPQHF.

The sample holds many counts of this clonotype. CDR3 nucleotides: TGTGCCAGCAGCCCTAGCAGCGGAGGGGCGAACTATGGCTACACCTTC. Residues: CASSPSSGGANYGYTF. This chain links TRBV3-1 with TRBJ1-2, with a tentative D call TRBD1 (5 bases). The germline V gene has CDR1 LGHDT and CDR2 YNNKEL (reference sequence). The V end was cut by 4 bases, the J end by 2 bases, with 17 bases between. The CDR3 extends over 16 amino acids.

The V call is TRBV6-1, the J call TRBJ2-2, with D perhaps TRBD1 (5 bases). Trimming took 7 bases from V and 4 from J, leaving 16 bases between them. The CDR3 spans 15 residues. CDR1 and CDR2 (germline): MNHNS, SASEGT. The CDR3 here is CASKGDRGPTGELFF. The CDR3 DNA reads TGTGCCAGCAAAGGAGACAGAGGCCCCACCGGGGAGCTGTTTTTT.

Remarks on this clonotype: This could be a read error, since a much larger clone is one nucleotide away. This chain connects TRBV4-1 to TRBJ2-1, with TRBD1 matching over 8 bases. V shed 0 bases, J shed 10 bases, and the junction held 14 bases outside the gene matches. Germline CDR1 is MGHRA and CDR2 is YSYEKL. The CDR3 is made up of 17 amino acids. CDR3 bases: TGCGCCAGCAGCCAAGATAAAGCGGTCAGGGGGCGCGGAGAGCAGTTCTTC. This sequence encodes CASSQDKAVRGRGEQFF.

This clonotype has at least ten counts. The genes are TRBV28 and TRBJ1-6; unclear D gene. The CDR3 sequence is 15 residues long. Germline CDR1 reads MDHEN; CDR2 reads SYDVKM. Trimming pared 4 bases from V and 5 bases from J, leaving 12 bases between. DNA for the CDR3: TGTGCCAGCAGTTCGAGATCAGAGGATAATTCACCCCTCCACTTT. Its protein product is CASSSRSEDNSPLHF. Full variable domain (remainder filled in from reference TRBV28 and TRBJ1-6): DVKVTQSSRYLVKRTGEKVFLECVQDMDHENMFWYRQDPGLGLRLIYFSYDVKMKEKGDIPEGYSVSREKKERFSLILESASTNQTSMYLCASSSRSEDNSPLHFGNGTRLTVT.

This clonotype came up a few times. CDR3 in DNA: TGTGCCTGGAGTGATCAGGGGTACTATGAGCAGTTCTTC. Translated: CAWSDQGYYEQFF. The chain carries TRBV30 and TRBJ2-1; tentatively, D is TRBD1 (6 bases). V dropped 1 base and J dropped 8 bases, with 12 bases sitting between them. The CDR3 has 13 amino acids. Germline lookup yields CDR1 GTSNPN and CDR2 SVGIG (reference sequence). Supplemented by reference TRBV30 and TRBJ2-1, the full variable domain reads SQTIHQWPATLVQPVGSPLSLECTVEGTSNPNLYWYRQAAGRGLQLLFYSVGIGQISSEVPQNLSASRPQDRQFILSSKKLLLSDSGFYLCAWSDQGYYEQFFGPGTRLTVL.

This clonotype was counted ten times or more. The CDR3 DNA sequence: TGTGCCAGCAGTTACAGGGATGGTGTCGATGAGCAGTTCTTC. Residues: CASSYRDGVDEQFF. The chain links TRBV12-3 or TRBV12-4 to TRBJ2-1, with D maybe TRBD1 (6 bases). The V and J ends lost 4 bases and 8 bases respectively, with 15 bases between them. This CDR3 has 14 amino acids.

This clonotype was recorded at least ten times. The chain uses TRBV6-2 or TRBV6-3 and TRBJ2-1; the match to TRBD2 covers 7 bases. The CDR3 consists of 14 residues. The junction had 10 bases not matched to a gene; V was cut back by 7 bases and J by 7 bases. CDR1 and CDR2 from the germline V gene are MNHEY and SVGEGT. The CDR3 is CASTPREEGNEQFF. The CDR3 region has the DNA TGTGCCAGCACCCCCCGGGAGGAGGGTAATGAGCAGTTCTTC.

Many counts were recorded for this clonotype. The rearrangement uses TRBV5-5 and TRBJ2-3, with 9 nucleotides matching TRBD1. Germline V lookup: CDR1 SGHKS, CDR2 YYEKEE (reference sequence). With 4 bases clipped from V and 5 bases from J, the junction kept 11 bases outside the gene matches. This CDR3 has 16 residues. The DNA of the CDR3 is TGTGCCAGCAGCCCCAGCCTACGACAGGGGGTAGATACGCAGTATTTT. Amino acids: CASSPSLRQGVDTQYF.

This clonotype showed up just a few times. This sequence joins TRBV6-2 or TRBV6-3 and TRBJ1-2, with D uncertain. The length of the CDR3 is 8 residues. The ends were cut back, 8 bases at V and 8 bases at J, with 3 bases in the middle. In germline, CDR1 is MNHEY, CDR2 SVGEGT. CDR3 residues: CASRGYTF. Here the CDR3 DNA reads TGTGCCAGCCGCGGCTACACCTTC.

This clonotype was detected only a few times. The chain links TRBV3-1 to TRBJ2-6, with no clear D. V lost 1 base and J lost 0, with 16 bases in between. The CDR3 runs 19 residues. Germline V gene data show CDR1 as LGHDT and CDR2 as YNNKEL (reference sequence). CDR3 bases: TGTGCCAGCAGCCAAGTGTCGGCGAGGATCCACTCTGGGGCCAACGTCCTGACTTTC. Protein sequence: CASSQVSARIHSGANVLTF.

Only a few counts were recorded for this clonotype. V is TRBV7-9 and J is TRBJ2-7, with D possibly matching TRBD2 (5 bases). The germline CDR1 and CDR2 sequences are SEHNR and FQNEAQ (reference sequence). This CDR3 has 15 amino acids. V was pared by 2 bases and J by 0 bases, with 11 bases between. The CDR3 DNA is TGTGCCAGCAGCTTACAGAGCGAGGGCTCCTACGAGCAGTACTTC. Its translation is CASSLQSEGSYEQYF.

J is TRBJ1-2 and V is TRBV29-1; no firm D call. V was clipped by 7 bases and J by 7 bases, with 4 bases between them. The germline CDR1 and CDR2 sequences are SQVTM and ANQGSEA. The CDR3 extends over 8 amino acids. The CDR3 DNA follows: TGCAGCGGCACTGGCTACACCTTC. Amino acid sequence: CSGTGYTF. The complete variable domain, with remaining parts taken from reference TRBV29-1 and TRBJ1-2, reads SAVISQKPSRDICQRGTSLTIQCQVDSQVTMMFWYRQQPGQSLTLIATANQGSEATYESGFVIDKFPISRPNLTFSTLTVSNMSPEDSSIYLCSGTGYTFGSGTRLTVV.

This clonotype came up a few times. The chain is built from TRBV11-1 and TRBJ1-1; 7 bases agree with TRBD1. The germline V gene encodes CDR1 SGHAT and CDR2 FQDESV (reference sequence). This CDR3 spans 17 amino acids. V gave up 6 bases and J gave up 0 bases; unmatched junction bases: 13. CDR3 nucleotides: TGTGCCAGCAGAGACTCGGGACAGCTAACTATGAACACTGAAGCTTTCTTT. It is translated as CASRDSGQLTMNTEAFF.

This clonotype was counted between two and nine times. The V and J genes are TRBV5-1 and TRBJ2-3; 7 positions match TRBD1. CDR1 and CDR2 from the germline V gene are SGHRS and YFSETQ. The CDR3 consists of 16 residues. Unmatched junction bases numbered 7, after V lost 0 bases and J lost 3 bases. CDR3 protein: CASSLAHQGVTDTQYF. The CDR3, as DNA: TGCGCCAGCAGCTTGGCCCACCAGGGGGTTACAGATACGCAGTATTTT.

This clonotype was counted ten times or more. J is TRBJ1-1 and V is TRBV11-2; D unresolved. V gave up 7 bases and J gave up 8 bases, with 11 bases separating them. Germline CDR1 reads SGHAT; CDR2 reads FQNNGV. The CDR3 is made up of 11 amino acids. The CDR3 region has the DNA TGTGCCAGCACCTGGGAGCGGGAAGCTTTCTTT. This sequence encodes CASTWEREAFF.

This clonotype was detected ten times or more. The chain combines TRBV29-1 with TRBJ2-5; 12 nucleotides line up with TRBD2. Germline CDR1 and CDR2: SQVTM and ANQGSEA. After removal of 3 bases from V and 5 bases from J, the junction contained 7 bases not matched to a gene. The CDR3 covers 15 residues. CDR3 bases: TGCAGCGTTGAGACTAGCGGGAGTATCGAGGAGACCCAGTACTTC. Its translation is CSVETSGSIEETQYF.

The J gene is TRBJ2-7, the V gene TRBV9; weak D call: TRBD1 (5 bases). The ends were cut back, 0 bases at V and 0 bases at J, with 10 bases in the middle. The germline V gene has CDR1 SGDLS and CDR2 YYNGEE. The CDR3 consists of 15 residues. CDR3 sequence reads: CASSVGVDSSYEQYF. CDR3 DNA: TGTGCCAGCAGCGTAGGAGTAGACAGCTCCTACGAGCAGTACTTC.

The table lists this clonotype with many counts. The chain links TRBV3-1 to TRBJ1-6; a weak D match, TRBD1 (6 bases). V lost 4 bases, J lost 9 bases, and 19 bases lay in between. Per germline, CDR1 LGHDT and CDR2 YNNKEL (reference sequence). The CDR3 has 16 amino acids. The CDR3 sequence: CASSLKFQQGGSPLHF. In nucleotides, the CDR3 is TGTGCCAGCAGCCTCAAGTTCCAACAGGGTGGTTCACCCCTCCACTTT. Full variable domain (missing parts from reference TRBV3-1 and TRBJ1-6): DTAVSQTPKYLVTQMGNDKSIKCEQNLGHDTMYWYKQDSKKFLKIMFSYNNKELIINETVPNRFSPKSPDKAHLNLHINSLELGDSAVYFCASSLKFQQGGSPLHFGNGTRLTVT.

This clonotype appeared many times. This chain joins TRBV11-2 and TRBJ1-1; 7 nucleotides align to TRBD1. The CDR3 is 13 residues long. V lost 4 bases to trimming and J lost 8 bases; unmatched junction nucleotides: 7. From germline, CDR1 is SGHAT and CDR2 FQNNGV. CDR3 DNA sequence: TGTGCCAGCAGCTGGGGTTCGACAGGGGAAGCTTTCTTT. Encoded protein: CASSWGSTGEAFF.

The sample holds many counts of this clonotype. V usage is TRBV7-3 and J usage is TRBJ1-1, with unresolved D. The V end lost 2 bases, the J end lost 4 bases, and 8 bases lay between the germline ends. This CDR3 comprises 13 residues. Germline loops: CDR1 SGHTA, CDR2 FQGTGA. The DNA of the CDR3 is TGTGCCAGCAGCTTATTAGGGTCCACTGAAGCTTTCTTT. Residues: CASSLLGSTEAFF.

This clonotype has only a few counts. The chain is built from TRBV29-1 and TRBJ1-1; D gene ambiguous. Germline V CDR1 and CDR2: SQVTM, ANQGSEA. The CDR3 is 12 amino acids. Between the trimmed V and J ends, which lost 4 bases and 0 bases, there was a span of 6 bases. For the CDR3, the DNA is TGCAGCGTTGGACGGATGAACACTGAAGCTTTCTTT. Its translation: CSVGRMNTEAFF.

The chain recombines TRBV6-1 with TRBJ1-5; 9 nucleotides align to TRBD1. Losses at the gene ends were 4 bases for V and 8 bases for J; bases not matched to a gene: 6. Germline lookup yields CDR1 MNHNS and CDR2 SASEGT. CDR3 size: 14 residues. The CDR3 reads CASSGGQGTEPQHF. The CDR3 region has the DNA TGTGCCAGCAGTGGGGGACAGGGTACAGAGCCCCAGCATTTT.

The V gene is TRBV5-1, the J gene TRBJ1-6, with D unclear. V lost 4 bases and J lost 6, with 14 bases in between. Germline V lookup: CDR1 SGHRS, CDR2 YFSETQ. CDR3 length: 15 residues. In DNA, the CDR3 is TGCGCCAGCAGCCCGGACGCCCGGGCTAATTCACCCCTCCACTTT. It translates to CASSPDARANSPLHF.

Concerning this clonotype itself: A much larger clone lies one base from this, so it may be a read error. In nucleotides, the CDR3 is TGTACCAGCAGCTTCGAGAGGCAGTTCTTC. Its protein is CTSSFERQFF. The chain employs TRBV7-2 and TRBJ2-1; D gene ambiguous. CDR1 SGHTA and CDR2 FQGNSA come from the germline V gene. V was shortened by 3 bases and J by 12 bases, with 6 bases between the two germline ends. The CDR3 loop spans 10 amino acids.

This clonotype was counted at least ten times. The chain has TRBV28 and TRBJ2-3; a weak D match, TRBD2 (6 bases). CDR1 and CDR2 (germline): MDHEN, SYDVKM. The CDR3 covers 16 residues. Trimming left V 4 bases short and J 1 base short, with 15 bases between. The CDR3 region is CASSSVVVAGTDTQYF. The CDR3 region has the DNA TGTGCCAGCAGTTCGGTAGTGGTAGCGGGCACAGATACGCAGTATTTT.

The table lists this clonotype with many counts. The rearrangement uses TRBV18 and TRBJ2-1; D is unresolved. Germline CDR1 is KGHSH and CDR2 is LQKENI. V was trimmed by 0 bases and J by 9 bases, leaving 9 bases between them. CDR3 length: 13 amino acids. CDR3 protein: CASSPPSQAEQFF. The CDR3 bases are TGTGCCAGCTCACCACCCTCGCAGGCTGAGCAGTTCTTC.

In this sample, this clonotype turned up a few times. The V and J genes are TRBV24-1 and TRBJ1-4; 11 bases match TRBD1. Trimming took 11 bases from V and 5 from J; bases not matched to a gene: 6. The CDR3 has 14 residues. Germline V lookup: CDR1 KGHDR, CDR2 SFDVKD. The CDR3 DNA reads TGTGCCAGCGGGACAGGGGGACCCAATGAAAAACTGTTTTTT. It yields the protein CASGTGGPNEKLFF.

This clonotype was counted at least ten times. This chain links TRBV2 with TRBJ1-2; the D gene is possibly TRBD1 (6 bases). The CDR3 length is 14 residues. CDR1 SNHLY and CDR2 FYNNEI come from the germline V gene. Trimming shortened V by 6 bases and J by 2 bases, and 13 bases separated the two germline ends. This CDR3 is CASSQGILNYGYTF. The CDR3 coding sequence is TGTGCCAGCAGCCAGGGGATTCTCAACTATGGCTACACCTTC.